A selection of T cell receptor beta chains follows, all from one sample in a study of cytomegalovirus exposure and HLA in healthy donors. This table comes from immunoSEQ multiplex PCR, and its TCRdb copy is limited to in-frame clones, with some not included. The sample has over 150,000 clones; roughly 77% are singletons. Sequencing was carried out using PBMCs. Source of these receptors: a man aged 25-45 years in good health and CMV-seropositive. CDR3s include the opening cysteine and the closing phenylalanine or tryptophan. The D gene is left open where the match is weak. Not all rows give a size; the values are once, few, many and, for expanded clones, a class.

cdr3_length,j_call,d_call,v_call,clone_size,cdr3_nt,cdr3_aa
13,TRBJ1-6,.,TRBV30,few,TGTGCCTGGAGTCCTGGGGGCAATTCACCCCTCCACTTT,CAWSPGGNSPLHF
13,TRBJ2-7,.,TRBV6-4,.,TGTGCCAGCAGGAGAGATGACTCCTACGAGCAGTACTTC,CASRRDDSYEQYF
13,TRBJ1-2,.,TRBV7-3,.,TGTGCCAGCAGCTCCTACCAAGTCTATGGCTACACCTTC,CASSSYQVYGYTF
13,TRBJ1-3,.,TRBV25-1,.,TGTGCCAGCAGTGCCCACTCTGGAAACACCATATATTTT,CASSAHSGNTIYF
15,TRBJ2-3,.,TRBV2,.,TGTGCCAGCAGTGACCAGGGGATCAGCACAGATACGCAGTATTTT,CASSDQGISTDTQYF
14,TRBJ2-7,.,TRBV19,.,TGTGCCAGTAGTACGGCCAGGGGATCCTACGAGCAGTACTTC,CASSTARGSYEQYF
13,TRBJ2-2,.,TRBV18,.,TGTGCCAGCTCGATCGAGGGGGCCGGGGAGCTGTTTTTT,CASSIEGAGELFF
16,TRBJ1-3,.,TRBV6-1,.,TGTGCCAGCAGTGATGGGGGGGGGCGTCCTGGAAACACCATATATTTT,CASSDGGGRPGNTIYF
15,TRBJ2-5,TRBD1,TRBV30,.,TGTGCCTGGAATGGGAACAGGGGGCATCAAGAGACCCAGTACTTC,CAWNGNRGHQETQYF
14,TRBJ1-4,TRBD1,TRBV18,.,TGTGCCAGCTCCTCGGACAGGGTGGATGAAAAACTGTTTTTT,CASSSDRVDEKLFF
12,TRBJ2-7,.,TRBV28,.,TGTGCCGCCGCTAAAACCGGGTACGAGCAGTACTTC,CAAAKTGYEQYF
14,TRBJ2-7,TRBD1,TRBV4-1,.,TGCGCCAGCAGCCCGCGGACAGGCCGGTTGGAGCAGTACTTC,CASSPRTGRLEQYF
16,TRBJ2-2,TRBD2,TRBV5-1,.,TGCGCCAGCAGCTTGATGGGACTACCGAACACCGGGGAGCTGTTTTTT,CASSLMGLPNTGELFF
15,TRBJ1-6,TRBD1,TRBV5-4,.,TGTGCCAGCAGCTACCGGGACAGGGCTAGTTCACCCCTCCACTTT,CASSYRDRASSPLHF
15,TRBJ1-5,.,TRBV5-6,.,TGTGCCAGCAGCTCTACACAGGGCGGCAATCAGCCCCAGCATTTT,CASSSTQGGNQPQHF
13,TRBJ1-6,TRBD1,TRBV30,.,TGTGCCTCAAAACGACAGGGCAATTCACCCCTCCACTTT,CASKRQGNSPLHF
20,TRBJ2-4,.,TRBV5-1,.,TGCGCCAGCATCCCCATCGACGGGGGGCAAGCTTTAGAAGCCAAAAACATTCAGTACTTC,CASIPIDGGQALEAKNIQYF
13,TRBJ2-5,.,TRBV29-1,.,TGCAGCGTTGGAGGAGGACAGCAAGAGACCCAGTACTTC,CSVGGGQQETQYF
16,TRBJ2-3,TRBD2,TRBV2,.,TGTGCCAGCAGAGCCTCTAGCGGGGGGGCCACAGATACGCAGTATTTT,CASRASSGGATDTQYF
13,TRBJ1-2,.,TRBV28,.,TGTGCCAGCAGTTTTTTCGGCGGCTATGGCTACACCTTC,CASSFFGGYGYTF
14,TRBJ1-1,TRBD1,TRBV7-2,.,TGTGCCAGCAGCTTAACGACAGGGGGCACTGAAGCTTTCTTT,CASSLTTGGTEAFF
14,TRBJ2-1,.,TRBV7-3,.,TGTGCCAGCAGCTCCACCCAAATGGCCAATGAGCAGTTCTTC,CASSSTQMANEQFF
19,TRBJ1-6,.,TRBV1,.,TGCACCAGCATTTCAACGCCAGGACAGCGCAGCTCCTATAATTCACCCCTCCACTTT,CTSISTPGQRSSYNSPLHF
15,TRBJ2-6,.,TRBV28,few,TGTGCCAGCAGATCTACAGGGTCCCGGGCCAACGTCCTGACTTTC,CASRSTGSRANVLTF
13,TRBJ2-1,TRBD1,TRBV19,few,TGTGCCAGTAGGACAGACAGGGGTAATGAGCAGTTCTTC,CASRTDRGNEQFF
16,TRBJ1-6,TRBD1,TRBV4-1,.,TGCGCCAGCAGCCACCTGGGACAGGGGCTGAATTCACCCCTCCACTTT,CASSHLGQGLNSPLHF
14,TRBJ2-1,TRBD2,TRBV6-1,.,TGTGCCAGCAGTCAGCGGGGTTACTACAATGAGCAGTTCTTC,CASSQRGYYNEQFF
15,TRBJ1-5,TRBD1,TRBV6-1,.,TGTGCCAGCAGTGAAAGGGGACAGGGGCCTCAGCCCCAGCATTTT,CASSERGQGPQPQHF
16,TRBJ2-2,TRBD2,TRBV9,.,TGTGCCAGCAGCGTAGTTGCGGGGGCGAACACCGGGGAGCTGTTTTTT,CASSVVAGANTGELFF
14,TRBJ2-7,.,TRBV7-9,.,TGTGCCAGCAGCTTCAGGGAAACGTCCTACGAGCAGTACTTC,CASSFRETSYEQYF
14,TRBJ2-7,TRBD1,TRBV5-6,.,TGTGCCAGCAGCTTGGGGTACAGGGGGTACGAGCAGTACTTC,CASSLGYRGYEQYF
13,TRBJ2-7,.,TRBV7-8,once,TGTGCCAGCAGCTCCCAGACTATCTACGAGCAGTACTTC,CASSSQTIYEQYF
15,TRBJ2-7,TRBD1,TRBV27,.,TGTGCCAGCAGTTTAGTCGGGACAGGGACCTACGAGCAGTACTTC,CASSLVGTGTYEQYF
15,TRBJ2-5,TRBD2,TRBV7-9,.,TGTGCCAGCAGCCTCAGATGGGGGGGGATGAAGACCCAGTACTTC,CASSLRWGGMKTQYF
14,TRBJ1-6,.,TRBV2,.,TGTGCCAGCACCCCCCGAGGGTATAATTCACCCCTCCACTTT,CASTPRGYNSPLHF
12,TRBJ2-7,.,TRBV28,.,TGTGCCAGCAGTTTAGCAGCCTACGAGCAGTACTTC,CASSLAAYEQYF
13,TRBJ2-5,.,TRBV5-5,once,TGTGCCAGCAGCTTGGAGCCGGGGGAGACCCAGTACTTC,CASSLEPGETQYF
12,TRBJ1-5,.,TRBV7-2,.,TGTGCCAGCAGCGGGGGGTATCAGCCCCAGCATTTT,CASSGGYQPQHF
14,TRBJ1-5,.,TRBV7-2,.,TGTGCCAGCAGCCTATCGACAGAGGACCAGCCCCAGCATTTT,CASSLSTEDQPQHF
16,TRBJ2-2,.,TRBV7-7,.,TGTGCCAGCAGCTTAAAGGACAGTTCGAACACCGGGGAGCTGTTTTTT,CASSLKDSSNTGELFF
15,TRBJ2-7,.,TRBV5-4,.,TGTGCCAGCAGCTTTGAGGCGGGCCGCTCCTACGAGCAGTACTTC,CASSFEAGRSYEQYF
13,TRBJ1-1,.,TRBV7-6,.,TGTGCCAGCAGCTTCTTAAGAGACACTGAAGCTTTCTTT,CASSFLRDTEAFF
15,TRBJ1-5,TRBD1,TRBV28,once,TGTGCCAGCAGCCCTGGACAGGGCGATCGGCAGCCCCAGCATTTT,CASSPGQGDRQPQHF
14,TRBJ2-1,TRBD2,TRBV9,.,TGTGCCAGCAGCAATAGCGGGGGGGCCGGTGAGCAGTTCTTC,CASSNSGGAGEQFF
13,TRBJ1-3,.,TRBV2,.,TGTGCCAGCAGTGAAGAGCGCGGAAACACCATATATTTT,CASSEERGNTIYF
14,TRBJ1-1,.,TRBV19,.,TGTGCCAGTTCCAGCTTGACAGGGAACACTGAAGCTTTCTTT,CASSSLTGNTEAFF
13,TRBJ1-5,.,TRBV27,.,TGTGCCAGCAGTTTGCAGGGTGCTCAGCCCCAGCATTTT,CASSLQGAQPQHF
16,TRBJ1-2,TRBD1,TRBV15,.,TGTGCCACCAGCAGAGTCGGGACAGGCGGGGGCTATGGCTACACCTTC,CATSRVGTGGGYGYTF
14,TRBJ1-5,.,TRBV2,.,TGTGCCGGGCGGGAGGGGGGTAGCAATCAGCCCCAGCATTTT,CAGREGGSNQPQHF
13,TRBJ1-2,.,TRBV19,.,TGTGCCAGTAGAAGTTCCGAGAACTATGGCTACACCTTC,CASRSSENYGYTF
13,TRBJ1-5,.,TRBV19,.,TGTGCCAGCGCCAGGGGAGTGCGGCAGCCCCAGCATTTT,CASARGVRQPQHF
15,TRBJ2-5,.,TRBV28,.,TGTGCCAGCAGTTTCTCCACAGGGATTATGGAGACCCAGTACTTC,CASSFSTGIMETQYF
16,TRBJ1-1,TRBD1,TRBV28,.,TGTGCCAGCAGCCCCCACCCCCGACAGGGGAACACTGAAGCTTTCTTT,CASSPHPRQGNTEAFF
15,TRBJ1-5,.,TRBV28,many,TGTGCCACCCCGAGCTACAGGGAGACCAATCAGCCCCAGCATTTT,CATPSYRETNQPQHF
14,TRBJ2-3,.,TRBV5-4,.,TGTGCCAGCAGCCCCGGGACAAACACAGATACGCAGTATTTT,CASSPGTNTDTQYF
14,TRBJ2-5,TRBD2,TRBV2,.,TGTGCCAGCAGCTACTCTGGGGGGGAGGAGACCCAGTACTTC,CASSYSGGEETQYF
13,TRBJ2-5,TRBD2,TRBV5-5,.,TGTGCCAGCAGCAGCGGGGTTCAAGAGACCCAGTACTTC,CASSSGVQETQYF
13,TRBJ2-7,.,TRBV18,once,TGTGCCAGCTCACCACCGGGAGCCTACGAGCAGTACTTC,CASSPPGAYEQYF
13,TRBJ2-7,.,TRBV10-1,.,TGCGCCAGCAGTGAGACAGGGCCCTACGAGCAGTACTTC,CASSETGPYEQYF